This record concerns one T cell receptor (beta chain) sequence. Its matching antigen is unknown. The data derive from a study of cytomegalovirus exposure and HLA in healthy donors. Across the whole study: Ancestry clustering placed roughly 86% of 350 to 500 genotyped donors in the Caucasian-associated cluster. Study-wide findings and caveats: Some V segments, TRBV6-2 and TRBV6-3 among them, were indistinguishable and were therefore excluded. An analysis that came later showed most CMV-associated TCR beta chains appearing HLA-restricted.

Amplification used 60 Vbeta primers and 13 Jbeta primers. The assay was immunoSEQ multiplex PCR, and TCRdb's table has in-frame clones only and misses some. The table includes some 250,000 clones, about four fifths detected once. V lost 5 bases to trimming and J lost 4 bases, with 11 bases between them. The CDR3 runs to 14 residues. Germline CDR1 MNHNS, CDR2 SASEGT. The V call is TRBV6-1, the J call TRBJ1-4; possibly TRBD1 for D (6 bases). Sequencing was performed on PBMCs. This sequence originates from a woman aged 35 to 49 in good health and CMV-seropositive. The CDR3 coding sequence is TGTGCCAGCAGTCCCCCAGGGGTTAATGAAAAACTGTTTTTT. It translates to CASSPPGVNEKLFF.